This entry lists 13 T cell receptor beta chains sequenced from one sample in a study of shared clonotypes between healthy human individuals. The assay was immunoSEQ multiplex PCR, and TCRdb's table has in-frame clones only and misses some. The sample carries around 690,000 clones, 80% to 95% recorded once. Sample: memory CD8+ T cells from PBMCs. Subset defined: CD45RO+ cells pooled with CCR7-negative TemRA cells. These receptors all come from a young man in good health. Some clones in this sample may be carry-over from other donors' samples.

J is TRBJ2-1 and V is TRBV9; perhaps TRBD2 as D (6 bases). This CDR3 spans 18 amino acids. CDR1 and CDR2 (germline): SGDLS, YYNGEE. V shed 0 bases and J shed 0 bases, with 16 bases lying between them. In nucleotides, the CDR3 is TGTGCCAGCAGCGTAGGGGCCTGGCGGGATAGCTCCTACAATGAGCAGTTCTTC. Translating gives CASSVGAWRDSSYNEQFF. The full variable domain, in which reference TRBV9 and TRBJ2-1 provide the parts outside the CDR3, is DSGVTQTPKHLITATGQRVTLRCSPRSGDLSVYWYQQSLDQGLQFLIQYYNGEERAKGNILERFSAQQFPDLHSELNLSSLELGDSALYFCASSVGAWRDSSYNEQFFGPGTRLTVL.

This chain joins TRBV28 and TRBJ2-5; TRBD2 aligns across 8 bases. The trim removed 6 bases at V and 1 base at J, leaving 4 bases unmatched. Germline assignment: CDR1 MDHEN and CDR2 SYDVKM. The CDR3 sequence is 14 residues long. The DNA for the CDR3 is TGTGCCAGCAGATCCGGGAGGGTCCAAGAGACCCAGTACTTC. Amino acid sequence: CASRSGRVQETQYF.

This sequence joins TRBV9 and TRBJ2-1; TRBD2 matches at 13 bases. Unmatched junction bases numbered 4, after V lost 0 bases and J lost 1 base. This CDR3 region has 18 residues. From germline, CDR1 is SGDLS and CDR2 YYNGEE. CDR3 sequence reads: CASSVALAGGESYNEQFF. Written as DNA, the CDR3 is TGTGCCAGCAGCGTAGCACTAGCGGGAGGGGAATCCTACAATGAGCAGTTCTTC.

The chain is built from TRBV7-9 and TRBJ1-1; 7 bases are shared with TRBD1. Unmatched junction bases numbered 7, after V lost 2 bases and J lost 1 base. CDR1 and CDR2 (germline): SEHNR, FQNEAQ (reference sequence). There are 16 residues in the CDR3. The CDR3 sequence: CASSLPLGTANTEAFF. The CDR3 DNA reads TGTGCCAGCAGCTTACCCCTCGGGACAGCGAACACTGAAGCTTTCTTT.

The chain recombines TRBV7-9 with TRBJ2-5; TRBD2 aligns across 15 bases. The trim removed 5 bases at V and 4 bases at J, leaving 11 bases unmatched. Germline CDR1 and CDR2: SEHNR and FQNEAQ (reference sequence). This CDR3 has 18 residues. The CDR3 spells CASSGWTSGRALGETQYF. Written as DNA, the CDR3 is TGTGCCAGCAGCGGGTGGACTAGCGGGAGGGCCCTAGGAGAGACCCAGTACTTC.

This CDR3 reads CASSQDSGAGEQFF. The CDR3 bases are TGCGCCAGCAGCCAAGATTCAGGGGCGGGTGAGCAGTTCTTC. This chain links TRBV4-1 with TRBJ2-1, with a possible D match to TRBD1 (6 bases). The ends were cut back, 0 bases at V and 9 bases at J, with 12 bases in the middle. This CDR3 region has 14 residues. Germline assignment: CDR1 MGHRA and CDR2 YSYEKL.

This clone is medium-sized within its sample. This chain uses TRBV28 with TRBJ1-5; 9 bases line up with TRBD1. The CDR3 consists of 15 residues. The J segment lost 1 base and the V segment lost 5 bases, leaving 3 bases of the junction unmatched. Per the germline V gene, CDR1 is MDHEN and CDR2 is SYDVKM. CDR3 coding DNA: TGTGCCAGCAGTCTACAGGGGGCGAGCAATCAGCCCCAGCATTTT. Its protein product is CASSLQGASNQPQHF.

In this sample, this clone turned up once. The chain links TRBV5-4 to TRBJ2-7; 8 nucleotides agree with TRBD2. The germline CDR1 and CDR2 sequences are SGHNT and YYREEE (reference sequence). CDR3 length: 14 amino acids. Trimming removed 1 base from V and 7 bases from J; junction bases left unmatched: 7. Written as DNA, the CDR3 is TGTGCCAGCAGCTTGAGCGGGAGTCTTCGTGAGCAGTACTTC. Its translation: CASSLSGSLREQYF.

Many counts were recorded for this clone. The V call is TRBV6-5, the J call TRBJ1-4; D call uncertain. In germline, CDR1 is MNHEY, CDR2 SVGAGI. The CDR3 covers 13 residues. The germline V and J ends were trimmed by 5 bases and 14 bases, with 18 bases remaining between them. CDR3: CASSHQWTGTLFF. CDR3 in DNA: TGTGCCAGCAGTCACCAATGGACGGGAACTCTGTTTTTT.

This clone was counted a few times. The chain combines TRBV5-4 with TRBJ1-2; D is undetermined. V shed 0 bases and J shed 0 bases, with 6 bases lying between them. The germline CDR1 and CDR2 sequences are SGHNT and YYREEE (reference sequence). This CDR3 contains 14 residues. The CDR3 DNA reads TGTGCCAGCAGCTTGGCTGGGTCTAACTATGGCTACACCTTC. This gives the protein CASSLAGSNYGYTF.

CDR3: CASSFGLAGITDTQYF. DNA of the CDR3: TGTGCCAGCAGTTTCGGACTAGCGGGAATCACAGATACGCAGTATTTT. The chain couples TRBV28 to TRBJ2-3; TRBD2 aligns across 12 bases. V shed 3 bases and J 2 bases; nucleotides not matched to a gene: 3. The germline gives CDR1 MDHEN, CDR2 SYDVKM. This CDR3 region has 16 residues.

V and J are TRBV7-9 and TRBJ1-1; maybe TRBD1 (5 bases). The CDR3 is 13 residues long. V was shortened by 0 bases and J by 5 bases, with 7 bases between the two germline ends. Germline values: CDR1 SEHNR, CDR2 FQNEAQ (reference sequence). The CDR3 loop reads CASSLAGATEAFF. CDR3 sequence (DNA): TGTGCCAGCAGCTTAGCCGGGGCGACTGAAGCTTTCTTT. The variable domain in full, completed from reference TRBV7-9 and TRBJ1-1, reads DTGVSQNPRHKITKRGQNVTFRCDPISEHNRLYWYRQTLGQGPEFLTYFQNEAQLEKSRLLSDRFSAERPKGSFSTLEIQRTEQGDSAMYLCASSLAGATEAFFGQGTRLTVV.

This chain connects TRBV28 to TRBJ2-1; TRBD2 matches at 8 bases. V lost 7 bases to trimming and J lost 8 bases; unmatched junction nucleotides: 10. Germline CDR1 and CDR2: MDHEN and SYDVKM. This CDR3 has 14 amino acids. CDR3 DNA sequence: TGTGCCAGCACCCTGCGGGGGGCGCTTTATGAGCAGTTCTTC. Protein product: CASTLRGALYEQFF.